This T cell receptor (beta chain) was recorded in a study of T cell repertoires in cytomegalovirus infection. Each CDR3 protein gets one entry after TCRdb re-called the reads with MiXCR. The sample yields under 150,000 distinct CDR3 sequences, around 25% seen once. Study outcomes and limitations: Clonotypes of TCR beta that were HLA-C-restricted and CMV-specific dominated the ex vivo response. Carriers of CMV plus the relevant HLA were identified by cumulative public TCR beta family frequency.

Worth noting for this clonotype: The antigen is unknown.

Germline CDR1 MNHNS, CDR2 SASEGT. Trimming took off 4 bases at V and 5 bases at J, with 14 bases between the two ends. CDR3 length: 14 amino acids. This clonotype was sampled from a human donor in good health (CMV status not recorded). Some clones in this sample may be carry-over from other donors' samples. The specimen sequenced was PBMCs, sequenced either directly or after in vitro stimulation (not recorded which). The chain combines TRBV6-1 with TRBJ2-5, with a weak D call TRBD1 (5 bases). CDR3 protein: CASSGGLFYETQYF. CDR3 nucleotides: TGTGCCAGCAGTGGGGGCCTGTTCTATGAGACCCAGTACTTC.